This T cell receptor beta chain was sequenced in a study of T cell changes during pregnancy in multiple sclerosis. Some clones are missing from TCRdb's copy, which holds only in-frame ones; the method was immunoSEQ multiplex PCR. The sample shows over 65,000 clones, roughly 92% of them seen only once. Trimming at V came to 0 bases and at J to 2 bases, leaving 1 base not matched to a gene. This CDR3 comprises 14 residues. The germline V gene has CDR1 SGHDT and CDR2 YYEEEE. The sample was peripheral blood, taken in the first trimester of pregnancy. The chain couples TRBV5-6 to TRBJ2-5; 7 positions agree with TRBD1. The receptor was isolated from a female donor with multiple sclerosis, enrolled in a pregnancy study. This CDR3 reads CASSLGGQQETQYF. The CDR3, as DNA: TGTGCCAGCAGCTTGGGGGGACAGCAAGAGACCCAGTACTTC.